What follows are 27 T cell receptor beta chains derived from one specimen sequenced in a study of blood T cell repertoires in COVID-19. Profiling relied on immunoSEQ multiplex PCR, and the TCRdb table lists in-frame clones only, not all of them. The sample yields about 300,000 clones, more than 85% seen once. The sequencing input was peripheral blood. Receptors originate from a woman aged 25 to 39 with COVID-19, enrolled during active disease.

The chain is built from TRBV5-1 and TRBJ2-2; D uncertain. The CDR3 extends over 12 amino acids. Trimming took 1 base from V and 8 from J, leaving 6 bases between them. Per the germline V gene, CDR1 is SGHRS and CDR2 is YFSETQ. DNA of the CDR3: TGCGCCAGCAGCTTGTTGGAGGGGGAGCTGTTTTTT. Protein: CASSLLEGELFF.

The gene calls are TRBV20-1 and TRBJ1-1; 8 bases are a match to TRBD1. Looked up from germline, CDR1 is DFQATT and CDR2 is SNEGSKA (reference sequence). The CDR3 covers 11 residues. The ends lost 4 bases at V and 10 bases at J; junction bases unmatched: 5. The CDR3 DNA follows: TGCAGTGCTAATTTTGACAGGGGAGCTTTCTTT. It translates to CSANFDRGAFF.

This chain connects TRBV4-1 to TRBJ1-5; 8 bases line up with TRBD1. This CDR3 region has 17 residues. With V trimmed by 0 bases and J by 1 base, 5 bases remained unmatched. CDR1 is MGHRA and CDR2 is YSYEKL in the germline V gene. CDR3 residues: CASSQDLNRGSNQPQHF. The CDR3 DNA is TGCGCCAGCAGCCAAGATTTGAACAGGGGGAGCAATCAGCCCCAGCATTTT.

CDR3 sequence (DNA): TGTGCCAGCAGCGTAGAATCCGGCTCCTACAATGAGCAGTTCTTC. This codes for CASSVESGSYNEQFF. J is TRBJ2-1 and V is TRBV9; D is unresolved. CDR1 and CDR2 from the germline V gene are SGDLS and YYNGEE. Trimming pared 0 bases from V and 0 bases from J, leaving 7 bases between. This CDR3 is 15 amino acids long.

In the case of this clone: Other DNA variants within this sample encode the same CDR3. The chain has TRBV11-2 and TRBJ2-1; 13 bases are a match to TRBD2. Germline V CDR1 and CDR2: SGHAT, FQNNGV. The V and J ends lost 3 bases and 4 bases, in that order; junction bases with no gene match: 0. The CDR3 consists of 15 residues. The CDR3 sequence: CASSLGLAGYNEQFF. Written as DNA, the CDR3 is TGTGCCAGCAGCTTGGGACTAGCGGGGTACAATGAGCAGTTCTTC.

V usage is TRBV19 and J usage is TRBJ1-2, with TRBD1 matching over 9 bases. The ends lost 5 bases at V and 2 bases at J; junction bases unmatched: 6. The CDR3 runs 15 residues. Germline-derived CDR1 and CDR2 are LNHDA and SQIVND (reference sequence). The CDR3 region has the DNA TGTGCCAGTAGTTCCACAGGGGGCCTAAACTATGGCTACACCTTC. It encodes CASSSTGGLNYGYTF.

The rearrangement joins TRBV6-1 to TRBJ1-1, with D perhaps matching TRBD1 (6 bases). Germline V gene lookup returns CDR1 MNHNS and CDR2 SASEGT. V lost 1 base and J lost 0, with 18 bases in between. CDR3 length: 18 amino acids. The CDR3 here is CASSEGQEKYKLNTEAFF. The CDR3 region has the DNA TGTGCCAGCAGTGAAGGACAGGAAAAATATAAGTTGAACACTGAAGCTTTCTTT.

This chain links TRBV28 with TRBJ1-1; 7 nucleotides line up with TRBD1. This CDR3 is built from 13 residues. Looked up from germline, CDR1 is MDHEN and CDR2 is SYDVKM. The trim removed 8 bases at V and 0 bases at J, leaving 3 bases unmatched. The CDR3 sequence: CASLDRVNTEAFF. The DNA for the CDR3 is TGTGCCAGCCTCGACAGGGTGAACACTGAAGCTTTCTTT.

This chain joins TRBV11-3 and TRBJ2-7; TRBD1 might be the D (5 bases). Germline loops: CDR1 SGHNT, CDR2 YENEEA. V dropped 2 bases and J dropped 4 bases, with 21 bases sitting between them. The CDR3 consists of 17 residues. As DNA, the CDR3 is TGTGCCAGCAGCTTAAAGGGCAGCACAGGACGTTGGTACGAGCAGTACTTC. Encoded protein: CASSLKGSTGRWYEQYF.

The V call is TRBV28, the J call TRBJ2-2, with 7 positions matching TRBD1. J was trimmed by 10 bases and V by 5 bases; bases with no gene match: 4. Germline V gives CDR1 MDHEN, CDR2 SYDVKM. The CDR3 is 12 residues long. In DNA, the CDR3 is TGTGCCAGCAGTCTGGACAGGAAGGAGCTGTTTTTT. Amino acids: CASSLDRKELFF.

The DNA for the CDR3 is TGTGCCAGCAGCGCAGGGACAGGGAGGGGAGAGACCCAGTACTTC. Its translation is CASSAGTGRGETQYF. The V call is TRBV9, the J call TRBJ2-5; TRBD1 matches 9 bases. This CDR3 region has 15 residues. Germline V CDR1 and CDR2: SGDLS, YYNGEE. V shed 3 bases, J shed 4 bases, and the junction held 7 bases outside the gene matches. Full variable domain (outside the CDR3, taken from reference TRBV9 and TRBJ2-5): DSGVTQTPKHLITATGQRVTLRCSPRSGDLSVYWYQQSLDQGLQFLIQYYNGEERAKGNILERFSAQQFPDLHSELNLSSLELGDSALYFCASSAGTGRGETQYFGPGTRLLVL.

J is TRBJ1-3 and V is TRBV3-1 (or the pseudogene TRBV3-2); D gene unclear. The length of the CDR3 is 16 residues. The V end lost 0 bases, the J end lost 0 bases, and 9 bases lay between the germline ends. Germline V gene sequence: CDR1 LGHDT, CDR2 YNNKEL (reference sequence). The CDR3 DNA reads TGTGCCAGCAGCCAAGACGCCTCGAGCTCTGGAAACACCATATATTTT. Protein: CASSQDASSSGNTIYF.

This clone was recorded only once. V is TRBV4-2 and J is TRBJ1-5, with D perhaps matching TRBD1 (6 bases). This CDR3 comprises 14 residues. In germline, CDR1 is LGHNA, CDR2 YNFKEQ. V lost 5 bases and J 2 bases, leaving 10 bases between the germline ends. CDR3 region: CASSTQGGNQPQHF. DNA for the CDR3: TGTGCCAGCAGCACACAGGGAGGCAATCAGCCCCAGCATTTT.

The rearrangement links TRBV5-6 to TRBJ2-7; 7 nucleotides agree with TRBD1. Germline V gene lookup returns CDR1 SGHDT and CDR2 YYEEEE. The CDR3 is 14 residues long. Trimming took 4 bases from V and 3 from J; bases not matched to a gene: 7. In DNA, the CDR3 is TGTGCCAGCAGCCCGGGACAGCGTTTCTACGAGCAGTACTTC. Amino acid sequence: CASSPGQRFYEQYF.

In the case of this clone: The sample holds other DNA sequences that translate to the same CDR3. This chain connects TRBV3-1 (or the pseudogene TRBV3-2) to TRBJ2-1; 9 nucleotides match TRBD2. V dropped 3 bases and J dropped 6; count of bases not matched to a gene: 6. The CDR3 runs to 15 residues. Germline CDR1 reads LGHDT; CDR2 reads YNNKEL (reference sequence). The CDR3 spells CASSQGLAGSNEQFF. The CDR3 region has the DNA TGTGCCAGCAGCCAGGGTCTAGCGGGGTCCAATGAGCAGTTCTTC.

This clone has only one observation. The chain combines TRBV11-2 with TRBJ2-7, with D possibly matching TRBD1 (5 bases). V lost 0 bases, J lost 6 bases, and 9 bases lay in between. In germline, CDR1 is SGHAT, CDR2 FQNNGV. The length of the CDR3 is 13 residues. The CDR3 sequence: CASSLEPQGEQYF. In DNA, the CDR3 is TGTGCCAGCAGCTTAGAACCTCAGGGCGAGCAGTACTTC.

CDR3 loop: CASSSGTGVNQPQHF. The CDR3, as DNA: TGTGCCAGCAGCTCCGGGACAGGAGTCAATCAGCCCCAGCATTTT. V gene TRBV5-6 combines with J gene TRBJ1-5; 8 nucleotides match TRBD1. The CDR3 covers 15 residues. CDR1 is SGHDT and CDR2 is YYEEEE in the germline V gene. V trimming: 3 bases; J trimming: 3 bases; junction bases outside the gene matches: 5.

This chain connects TRBV10-3 to TRBJ2-2, with 12 bases aligning to TRBD2. The V gene end was trimmed by 10 bases and the J gene end by 3 bases; junction bases not matched to a gene: 15. CDR1 and CDR2 from the germline V gene are ENHRY and SYGVKD. CDR3 length: 18 residues. The CDR3 nucleotides read TGTGCCACCAACCCTACCGGACTAGCGGGAAAAGACACCGGGGAGCTGTTTTTT. Its protein product is CATNPTGLAGKDTGELFF.

J is TRBJ1-1 and V is TRBV7-9; D may be TRBD1 (5 bases). CDR1 is SEHNR and CDR2 is FQNEAQ in the germline V gene (reference sequence). The CDR3 contains 12 residues. Trimming removed 1 base at V and 5 bases at J, with 5 bases between. CDR3 in DNA: TGTGCCAGCAGCTTAGACAGGACTGAAGCTTTCTTT. Its translation is CASSLDRTEAFF.

CDR3 amino acids: CAIKDRGDEKLFF. The CDR3 DNA reads as TGTGCCATCAAGGACAGGGGAGATGAAAAACTGTTTTTT. This rearrangement joins TRBV10-3 to TRBJ1-4, with 9 bases aligning to TRBD1. Trimming removed 7 bases from V and 6 bases from J; junction bases left unmatched: 3. CDR3 size: 13 residues. The germline CDR1 and CDR2 sequences are ENHRY and SYGVKD.

The CDR3 DNA reads as TGTGCCAGCAGCTTAGGGACAGGAGGAGGCCATGGCTACACCTTC. Amino acid sequence: CASSLGTGGGHGYTF. This rearrangement joins TRBV7-9 to TRBJ1-2; 7 nucleotides agree with TRBD1. CDR3 size: 15 residues. Germline CDR1 SEHNR, CDR2 FQNEAQ (reference sequence). Trimming removed 1 base from V and 6 bases from J; junction bases left unmatched: 8.

The rearrangement joins TRBV18 to TRBJ2-7; D is possibly TRBD1 (5 bases). Trimming removed 0 bases from V and 2 bases from J, with 14 bases in between. This CDR3 region has 16 residues. Germline V gene data show CDR1 as KGHSH and CDR2 as LQKENI. The CDR3 reads CASSPPTQGVTYEQYF. Written as DNA, the CDR3 is TGTGCCAGCTCACCACCAACGCAGGGTGTCACCTACGAGCAGTACTTC.

This clone was detected only once. This sequence joins TRBV6-1 and TRBJ1-1; D is perhaps TRBD1 (6 bases). This CDR3 has 16 residues. Germline CDR1 and CDR2: MNHNS and SASEGT. Trimming stripped 0 bases from V and 6 bases from J, with 17 bases between. The CDR3 DNA reads TGTGCCAGCAGTGAAGCGTCCGGGGGGCTAGGCGCTGAAGCTTTCTTT. Translation gives CASSEASGGLGAEAFF.

The V gene is TRBV24-1, the J gene TRBJ2-2; D is possibly TRBD2 (6 bases). Trimming stripped 5 bases from V and 1 base from J, with 10 bases between. The CDR3 contains 15 residues. Germline V gene sequence: CDR1 KGHDR, CDR2 SFDVKD. CDR3 loop: CATSVGSGNTGELFF. In DNA form, the CDR3 reads TGTGCCACCAGTGTGGGTAGCGGGAACACCGGGGAGCTGTTTTTT.

This clone occurred once. This rearrangement joins TRBV11-2 to TRBJ1-4, with D possibly matching TRBD1 (6 bases). The germline V and J ends were trimmed by 0 bases and 1 base, with 6 bases remaining between them. The CDR3 covers 15 residues. In germline, CDR1 is SGHAT, CDR2 FQNNGV. CDR3 in amino acids: CASSLDRGTNEKLFF. The CDR3 coding sequence is TGTGCCAGCAGCTTAGACAGGGGAACTAATGAAAAACTGTTTTTT.

This chain connects TRBV21-1 to TRBJ1-6; TRBD1 is the table's D call and was not checked against the DNA. TRBV21-1 is assigned pseudogene status. CDR3 length: 15 amino acids. CDR3 sequence reads: CASSKLGRYNSPLHF. The CDR3 nucleotides are TGTGCCAGCAGCAAACTGGGCAGGTATAATTCACCCCTCCACTTT.

This chain links TRBV5-5 with TRBJ2-7, with D perhaps matching TRBD1 (6 bases). Germline V gene lookup returns CDR1 SGHKS and CDR2 YYEKEE (reference sequence). The length of the CDR3 is 15 residues. The V end lost 0 bases, the J end lost 2 bases, and 12 bases lay between the germline ends. CDR3 coding DNA: TGTGCCAGCAGCTTGGGCGCGAGGACAGCCTACGAGCAGTACTTC. This codes for CASSLGARTAYEQYF.